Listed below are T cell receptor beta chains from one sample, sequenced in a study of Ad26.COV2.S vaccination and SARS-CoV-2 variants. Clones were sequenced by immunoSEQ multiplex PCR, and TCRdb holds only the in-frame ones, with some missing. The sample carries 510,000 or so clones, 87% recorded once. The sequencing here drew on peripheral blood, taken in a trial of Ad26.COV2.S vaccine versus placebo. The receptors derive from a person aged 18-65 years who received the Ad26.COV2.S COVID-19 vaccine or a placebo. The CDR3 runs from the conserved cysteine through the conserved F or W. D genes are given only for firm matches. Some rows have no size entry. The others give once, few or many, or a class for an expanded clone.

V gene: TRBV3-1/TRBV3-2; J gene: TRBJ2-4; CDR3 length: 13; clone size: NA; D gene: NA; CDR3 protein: CASSYKTQNIQYF; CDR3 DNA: TGTGCCAGCAGCTATAAGACACAAAACATTCAGTACTTC
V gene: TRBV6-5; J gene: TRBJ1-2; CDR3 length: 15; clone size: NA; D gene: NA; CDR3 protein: CASSPGWQGSYGYTF; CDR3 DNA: TGTGCCAGCAGCCCCGGTTGGCAGGGCAGCTATGGCTACACCTTC
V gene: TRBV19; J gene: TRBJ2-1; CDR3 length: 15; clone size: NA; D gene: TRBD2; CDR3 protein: CASSQASGIRHEQFF; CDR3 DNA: TGTGCCAGTAGCCAGGCTAGCGGGATAAGGCATGAGCAGTTCTTC
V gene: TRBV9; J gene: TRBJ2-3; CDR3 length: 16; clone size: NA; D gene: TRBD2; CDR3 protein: CASSALAGGRGDTQYF; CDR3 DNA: TGTGCCAGCAGCGCCCTAGCGGGAGGGCGGGGAGATACGCAGTATTTT
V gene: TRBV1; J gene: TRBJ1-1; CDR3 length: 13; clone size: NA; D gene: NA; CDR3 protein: CTSGQSLNTEAFF; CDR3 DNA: TGCACCAGCGGCCAGTCCTTGAACACTGAAGCTTTCTTT
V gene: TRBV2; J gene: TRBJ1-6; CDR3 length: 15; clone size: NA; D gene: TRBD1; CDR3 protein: CASSRTGIYNSPLHF; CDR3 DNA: TGTGCCAGCAGCAGGACAGGGATTTATAATTCACCCCTCCACTTT
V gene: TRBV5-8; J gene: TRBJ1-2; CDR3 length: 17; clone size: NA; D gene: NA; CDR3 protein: CASSPIAAGWGGGGYTF; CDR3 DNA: TGTGCCAGCAGCCCTATTGCGGCCGGGTGGGGAGGCGGAGGCTACACCTTC
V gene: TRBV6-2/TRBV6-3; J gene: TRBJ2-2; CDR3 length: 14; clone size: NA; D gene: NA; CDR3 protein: CASSHTRNTGELFF; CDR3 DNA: TGTGCCAGCAGCCACACAAGAAACACCGGGGAGCTGTTTTTT
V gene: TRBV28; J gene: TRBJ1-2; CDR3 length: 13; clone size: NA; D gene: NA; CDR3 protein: CASSGDSNYGYTF; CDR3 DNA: TGTGCCAGCAGCGGGGATTCTAACTATGGCTACACCTTC
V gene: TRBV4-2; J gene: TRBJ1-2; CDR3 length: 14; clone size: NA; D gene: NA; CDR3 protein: CASSQDWGVQGYTF; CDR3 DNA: TGTGCCAGCAGCCAAGATTGGGGGGTACAGGGCTACACCTTC
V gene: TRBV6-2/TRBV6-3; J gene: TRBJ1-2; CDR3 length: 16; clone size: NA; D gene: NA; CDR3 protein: CASSPNPPTGNYGYTF; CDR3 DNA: TGTGCCAGCAGTCCAAATCCTCCGACAGGCAACTATGGCTACACCTTC
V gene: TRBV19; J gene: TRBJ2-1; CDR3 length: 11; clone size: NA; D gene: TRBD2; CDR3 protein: CATGLAYEQFF; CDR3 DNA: TGTGCCACGGGACTAGCCTATGAGCAGTTCTTC
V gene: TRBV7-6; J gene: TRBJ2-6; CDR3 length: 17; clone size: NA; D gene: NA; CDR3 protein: CASSLPAKDSGANVLTF; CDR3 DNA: TGTGCCAGCAGCTTACCGGCGAAAGACTCTGGGGCCAACGTCCTGACTTTC
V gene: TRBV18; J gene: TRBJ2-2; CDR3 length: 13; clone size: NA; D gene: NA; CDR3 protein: CASSYELTWELFF; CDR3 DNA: TGTGCCAGCTCTTACGAGCTTACCTGGGAGCTGTTTTTT
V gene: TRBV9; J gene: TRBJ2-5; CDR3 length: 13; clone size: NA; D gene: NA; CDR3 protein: CASSVGGVQPQYF; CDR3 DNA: TGTGCCAGCAGCGTAGGTGGAGTTCAGCCCCAGTACTTC
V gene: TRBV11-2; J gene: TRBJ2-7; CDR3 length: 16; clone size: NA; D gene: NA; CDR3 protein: CASSPLRGAVGYEQYF; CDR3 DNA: TGTGCCAGCAGCCCCCTAAGAGGGGCGGTGGGGTACGAGCAGTACTTC
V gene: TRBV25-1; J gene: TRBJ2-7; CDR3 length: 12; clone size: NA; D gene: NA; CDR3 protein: CASSFAAYEQYF; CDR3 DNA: TGTGCCAGCAGCTTCGCGGCTTACGAGCAGTACTTC
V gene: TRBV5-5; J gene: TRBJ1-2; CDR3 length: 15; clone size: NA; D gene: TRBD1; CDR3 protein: CASSLAGTGGYGYTF; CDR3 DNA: TGTGCCAGCAGCTTGGCGGGGACAGGGGGATATGGCTACACCTTC
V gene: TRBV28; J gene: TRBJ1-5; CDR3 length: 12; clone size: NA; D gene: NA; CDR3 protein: CASSWRGQPQHF; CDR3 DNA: TGTGCCAGCAGTTGGCGGGGTCAGCCCCAGCATTTT
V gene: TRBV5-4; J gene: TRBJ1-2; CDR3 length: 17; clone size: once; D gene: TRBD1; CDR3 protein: CASSLEPNRGGNYGYTF; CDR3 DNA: TGTGCCAGCAGCTTGGAACCCAACAGGGGAGGCAACTATGGCTACACCTTC
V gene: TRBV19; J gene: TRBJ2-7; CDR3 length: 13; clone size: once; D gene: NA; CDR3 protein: CASSIEAGYEQYF; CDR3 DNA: TGTGCCAGTAGTATAGAAGCGGGTTACGAGCAGTACTTC
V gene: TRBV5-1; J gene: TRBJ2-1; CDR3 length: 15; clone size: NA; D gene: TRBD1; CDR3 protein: CASSLALQGAREQFF; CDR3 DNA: TGCGCCAGCAGCTTGGCCCTACAGGGGGCGCGTGAGCAGTTCTTC
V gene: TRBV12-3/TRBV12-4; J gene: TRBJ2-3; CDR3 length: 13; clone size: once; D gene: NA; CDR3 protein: CASSLGERDTQYF; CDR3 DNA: TGTGCCAGCAGTTTAGGGGAGAGAGATACGCAGTATTTT
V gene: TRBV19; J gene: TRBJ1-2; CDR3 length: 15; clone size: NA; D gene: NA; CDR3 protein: CASSAGPVLDYGYTF; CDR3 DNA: TGTGCCAGTAGTGCGGGCCCGGTGTTGGACTATGGCTACACCTTC
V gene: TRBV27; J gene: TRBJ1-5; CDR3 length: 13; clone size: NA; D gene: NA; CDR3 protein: CASSFRGESPQHF; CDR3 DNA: TGTGCCAGCAGTTTTCGAGGGGAGAGTCCCCAGCATTTT
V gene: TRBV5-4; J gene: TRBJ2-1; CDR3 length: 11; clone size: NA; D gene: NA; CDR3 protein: CASSLGGEQFF; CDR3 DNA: TGTGCCAGCAGCTTGGGTGGTGAGCAGTTCTTC
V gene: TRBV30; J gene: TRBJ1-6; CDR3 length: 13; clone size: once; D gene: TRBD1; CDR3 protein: CAWGGQGASPLHF; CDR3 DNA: TGTGCCTGGGGGGGACAGGGGGCTTCACCCCTCCACTTT
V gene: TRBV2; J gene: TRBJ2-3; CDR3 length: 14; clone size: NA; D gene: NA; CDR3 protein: CASRQYQGPDTQYF; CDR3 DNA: TGTGCCAGCAGACAGTACCAGGGTCCAGATACGCAGTATTTT
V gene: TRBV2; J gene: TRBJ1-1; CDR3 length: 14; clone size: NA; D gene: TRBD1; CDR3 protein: CASSTGQMNTEAFF; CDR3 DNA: TGTGCCAGCAGTACGGGACAGATGAACACTGAAGCTTTCTTT
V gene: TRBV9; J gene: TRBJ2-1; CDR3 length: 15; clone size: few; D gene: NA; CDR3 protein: CASSDPPDGYNEQFF; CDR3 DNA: TGTGCCAGCAGCGACCCTCCCGACGGGTACAATGAGCAGTTCTTC
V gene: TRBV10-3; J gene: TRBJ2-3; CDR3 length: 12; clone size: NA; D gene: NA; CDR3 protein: CAISESTDTQYF; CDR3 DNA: TGTGCCATCAGTGAGTCGACCGATACGCAGTATTTT
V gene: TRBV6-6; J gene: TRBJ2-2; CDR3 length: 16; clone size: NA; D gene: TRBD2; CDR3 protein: CASSYSAGANTGELFF; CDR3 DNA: TGTGCCAGCAGTTACTCGGCGGGAGCGAACACCGGGGAGCTGTTTTTT
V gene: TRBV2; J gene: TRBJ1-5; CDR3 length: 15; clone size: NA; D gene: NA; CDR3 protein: CASRPRLGGNQPQHF; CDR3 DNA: TGTGCCAGCAGACCCCGACTCGGCGGCAATCAGCCCCAGCATTTT
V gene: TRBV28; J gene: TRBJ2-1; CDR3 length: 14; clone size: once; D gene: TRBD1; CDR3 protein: CASSLGQGWKEQFF; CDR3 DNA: TGTGCCAGCAGTTTGGGACAGGGATGGAAGGAGCAGTTCTTC
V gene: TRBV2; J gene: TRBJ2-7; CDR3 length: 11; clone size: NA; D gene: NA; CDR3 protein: CASRVLYEQYF; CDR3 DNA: TGTGCCAGCAGGGTACTATACGAGCAGTACTTC
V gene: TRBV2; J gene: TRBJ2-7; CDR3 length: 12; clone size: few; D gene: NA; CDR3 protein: CASAVQGGRLYF; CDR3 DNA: TGTGCCAGCGCCGTACAAGGGGGGCGACTGTACTTC
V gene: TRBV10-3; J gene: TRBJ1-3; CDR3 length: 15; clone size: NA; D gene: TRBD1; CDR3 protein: CAIKDRVLSGNTIYF; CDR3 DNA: TGTGCCATCAAGGACAGGGTCCTCTCTGGAAACACCATATATTTT
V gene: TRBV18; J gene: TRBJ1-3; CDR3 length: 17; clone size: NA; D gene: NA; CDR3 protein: CASSPPIRGGPGNTIYF; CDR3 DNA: TGTGCCAGCTCACCACCGATTCGTGGGGGGCCTGGAAACACCATATATTTT
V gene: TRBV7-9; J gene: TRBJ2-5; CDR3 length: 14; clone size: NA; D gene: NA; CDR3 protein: CASNPRTGRETQYF; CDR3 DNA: TGTGCCAGCAACCCCCGGACGGGTCGAGAGACCCAGTACTTC
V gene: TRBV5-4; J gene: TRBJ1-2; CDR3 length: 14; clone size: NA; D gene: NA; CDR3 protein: CASNDNRQYYGYTF; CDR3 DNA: TGTGCCAGCAACGACAACAGGCAATACTATGGCTACACCTTC
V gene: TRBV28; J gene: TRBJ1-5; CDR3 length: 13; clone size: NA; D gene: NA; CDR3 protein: CASKGDLDQPQHF; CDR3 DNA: TGTGCCAGCAAGGGGGATCTAGATCAGCCCCAGCATTTT
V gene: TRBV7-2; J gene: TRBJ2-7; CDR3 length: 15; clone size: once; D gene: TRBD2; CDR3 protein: CASSRSGRGPYEQYF; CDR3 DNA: TGTGCCAGCAGTCGTAGCGGGAGAGGTCCCTACGAGCAGTACTTC
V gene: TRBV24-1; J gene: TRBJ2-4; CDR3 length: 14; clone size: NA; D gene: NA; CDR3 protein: CATSDPGAKNIQYF; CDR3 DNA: TGTGCCACCAGTGACCCGGGGGCCAAAAACATTCAGTACTTC
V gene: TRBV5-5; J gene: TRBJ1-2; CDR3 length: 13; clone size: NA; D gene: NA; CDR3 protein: CASSLADSYGYTF; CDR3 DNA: TGTGCCAGCAGCTTGGCCGATTCCTATGGCTACACCTTC
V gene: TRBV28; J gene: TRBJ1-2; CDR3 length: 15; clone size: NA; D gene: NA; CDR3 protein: CASSSSFRRNYGYTF; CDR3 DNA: TGTGCCAGCAGTTCTTCATTCAGGAGGAACTATGGCTACACCTTC
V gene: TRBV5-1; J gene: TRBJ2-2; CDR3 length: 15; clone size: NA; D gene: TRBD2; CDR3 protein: CASSPSGVNTGELFF; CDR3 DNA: TGCGCCAGCAGCCCTAGCGGGGTTAACACCGGGGAGCTGTTTTTT
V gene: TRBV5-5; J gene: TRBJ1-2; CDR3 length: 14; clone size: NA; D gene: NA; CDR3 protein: CASSLAAGNYGYTF; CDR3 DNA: TGTGCCAGCAGCTTGGCGGCGGGAAACTATGGCTACACCTTC
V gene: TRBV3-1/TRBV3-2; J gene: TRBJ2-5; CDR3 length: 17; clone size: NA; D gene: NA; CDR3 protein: CASSYSLALRNPETQYF; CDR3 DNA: TGTGCCAGCAGCTATTCGCTAGCCTTAAGAAATCCGGAGACCCAGTACTTC
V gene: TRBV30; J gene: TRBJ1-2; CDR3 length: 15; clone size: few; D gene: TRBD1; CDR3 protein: CAWSGGTGLRYGYTF; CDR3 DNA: TGTGCCTGGAGTGGCGGGACAGGGCTTAGGTATGGCTACACCTTC
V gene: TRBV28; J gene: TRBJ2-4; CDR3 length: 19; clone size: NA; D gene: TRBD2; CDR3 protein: CASSSGLAGGLLAKNIQYF; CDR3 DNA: TGTGCCAGCAGTTCGGGACTAGCGGGAGGCCTACTAGCCAAAAACATTCAGTACTTC